These 2 T cell receptor beta chains were sequenced from one sample in a study of post-analysis software for immune sequencing data. Study results and caveats: Five TRBV segments were significantly more frequent in patients than in controls. TRBV5-6, TRBV5-1 and TRBV20-1 were among these segments.

Antigen specificity for these receptors is unknown. The TCR beta cDNA libraries carried unique molecular identifiers. TCRdb independently ran MiXCR on the PCR reads; one entry per CDR3 protein. The sample has about 560,000 distinct CDR3 sequences, about 40% seen once; the top ten hold roughly 1.8%. Input material: blood. The source is a girl between 10 and 17 years old with multiple sclerosis.

The chain links TRBV3-1 to TRBJ2-6; D unclear. The CDR3 runs to 13 residues. Trimming shortened V by 4 bases and J by 6 bases, and 7 bases separated the two germline ends. The germline V gene encodes CDR1 LGHDT and CDR2 YNNKEL (reference sequence). CDR3 amino acids: CASSLSEANVLTF. As DNA, the CDR3 is TGTGCCAGCAGCCTTTCGGAGGCCAACGTCCTGACTTTC.

V usage is TRBV6-5 and J usage is TRBJ2-1, with D possibly called TRBD1 or TRBD2 (7 bases each). The CDR3 runs 16 residues. Germline CDR1 is MNHEY and CDR2 is SVGAGI. The ends were cut back, 0 bases at V and 5 bases at J, with 14 bases in the middle. The CDR3 nucleotides read TGTGCCAGCAGTTACTCGGCCAGGGGGGGAGACAATGAGCAGTTCTTC. It encodes CASSYSARGGDNEQFF.